These 13 T cell receptor beta chains were all obtained from the same sample, sequenced in a study of Ad26.COV2.S vaccination and SARS-CoV-2 variants. Produced via immunoSEQ multiplex PCR; TCRdb's table is partial and in-frame only. The sample holds fewer than 800,000 clones; roughly 90% are singletons and the top ten take approximately 1.5%. Treatment noted: some 20 received Ad26.COV2.S at low or high dose, single or two shots; several received placebo; per-sample allocation not given. Vaccine and placebo recipients were sampled on day 63 after the first injection. The specimen was peripheral blood, collected in a trial of Ad26.COV2.S vaccine versus placebo. The receptors stem from a person aged 18-60 years who received the Ad26.COV2.S COVID-19 vaccine or a placebo.

The V and J genes are TRBV19 and TRBJ2-2; TRBD1 aligns across 7 bases. This CDR3 has 15 residues. The V gene's germline CDR1 is LNHDA and CDR2 SQIVND (reference sequence). After removal of 3 bases from V and 5 bases from J, the junction contained 6 bases not matched to a gene. CDR3 region: CASSISVRGTGELFF. The CDR3 region has the DNA TGTGCCAGTAGTATCTCAGTCAGGGGGACCGGGGAGCTGTTTTTT.

V gene TRBV12-5 combines with J gene TRBJ1-4; tentative D call: TRBD1 (5 bases). In germline, CDR1 is LGHNT, CDR2 FRNRAP. The germline V and J ends were trimmed by 3 bases and 0 bases, with 20 bases remaining between them. The CDR3 extends over 19 amino acids. Here the CDR3 DNA reads TGTGCTAGTGGTTTAGATTACCGGGGCATCCTGTCAACTAATGAAAAACTGTTTTTT. This translates into CASGLDYRGILSTNEKLFF.

For the CDR3, the DNA is TGTGCCAGCAGCTTATGGCAACCCCCAGATACGCAGTATTTT. Encoded protein: CASSLWQPPDTQYF. The chain links TRBV7-3 to TRBJ2-3; D gene unclear. The CDR3 has 14 residues. The germline V gene has CDR1 SGHTA and CDR2 FQGTGA. Trimming pared 2 bases from V and 4 bases from J, leaving 10 bases between.

This chain links TRBV29-1 with TRBJ2-7, with D hard to call. Germline V gene lookup returns CDR1 SQVTM and CDR2 ANQGSEA. Trimming removed 0 bases at V and 6 bases at J, with 6 bases between. CDR3 length: 11 amino acids. CDR3 amino acids: CSVEEAVEQYF. For the CDR3, the DNA is TGCAGCGTTGAAGAGGCGGTCGAGCAGTACTTC.

This chain links TRBV30 with TRBJ1-4, with 9 bases lining up with TRBD1. The CDR3 has 15 amino acids. The J segment lost 4 bases and the V segment lost 2 bases, leaving 5 bases of the junction unmatched. Germline CDR1 reads GTSNPN; CDR2 reads SVGIG (reference sequence). Written as DNA, the CDR3 is TGTGCCTGGAGTTTCAAGACAGGGGGTAATGAAAAACTGTTTTTT. Translated, it gives CAWSFKTGGNEKLFF. The full variable domain, with the rest looked up from reference TRBV30 and TRBJ1-4, is SQTIHQWPATLVQPVGSPLSLECTVEGTSNPNLYWYRQAAGRGLQLLFYSVGIGQISSEVPQNLSASRPQDRQFILSSKKLLLSDSGFYLCAWSFKTGGNEKLFFGSGTQLSVL.

The chain recombines TRBV7-2 with TRBJ2-3; 9 bases are a match to TRBD2. The CDR3 spans 17 residues. Germline CDR1 and CDR2: SGHTA and FQGNSA. Here the CDR3 DNA reads TGTGCAGCCACGGGGCAGGCCTCGGGACTAGCTGCAGATACGCAGTATTTT. This sequence encodes CAATGQASGLAADTQYF.

The J gene is TRBJ1-1, the V gene TRBV6-1; D is perhaps TRBD1 (5 bases). Trimming removed 1 base at V and 2 bases at J, with 11 bases between. CDR3 length equals 15 residues. Germline V lookup: CDR1 MNHNS, CDR2 SASEGT. The CDR3 loop is CASSEGPGFNTEAFF. In nucleotides, the CDR3 is TGTGCCAGCAGTGAAGGACCAGGGTTCAACACTGAAGCTTTCTTT.

The chain recombines TRBV25-1 with TRBJ1-2; possibly TRBD1 for D (6 bases). There are 11 residues in the CDR3. V was shortened by 9 bases and J by 7 bases, with 12 bases between the two germline ends. The germline V gene has CDR1 MGHDK and CDR2 SYGVNS. The CDR3 DNA sequence: TGTGCCAGACAGGGAAGGGGTGGCTACACCTTC. This codes for CARQGRGGYTF.

This sequence joins TRBV19 and TRBJ2-5; the D gene could be TRBD1 or TRBD2 (5 bases each). Looked up from germline, CDR1 is LNHDA and CDR2 is SQIVND (reference sequence). CDR3 length: 20 amino acids. V lost 2 bases to trimming and J lost 3 bases, with 28 bases between them. CDR3 loop: CASSILILRPGALAEETQYF. The CDR3 nucleotides read TGTGCCAGTAGTATACTTATCCTGCGACCCGGGGCCCTCGCTGAAGAGACCCAGTACTTC.

V and J are TRBV7-8 and TRBJ1-5; D is unclear. The CDR3 totals 13 residues. Germline CDR1 and CDR2: SGHVS and FQNEAQ. The ends were cut back, 1 base at V and 7 bases at J, with 8 bases in the middle. The CDR3 bases are TGTGCCAGCAGCTTAGGAGGGTGGCAGCCCCAGCATTTT. This gives the protein CASSLGGWQPQHF.

The rearrangement uses TRBV18 and TRBJ1-2; the D is unclear. Germline-derived CDR1 and CDR2 are KGHSH and LQKENI. This CDR3 has 15 residues. The V gene lost 2 bases and the J gene lost 6 bases, with 16 bases spanning the gap. CDR3 sequence reads: CASSPEESGWDGYTF. DNA of the CDR3: TGTGCCAGCTCACCAGAGGAGTCGGGCTGGGATGGCTACACCTTC. The complete variable domain, with remaining parts taken from reference TRBV18 and TRBJ1-2, reads NAGVMQNPRHLVRRRGQEARLRCSPMKGHSHVYWYRQLPEEGLKFMVYLQKENIIDESGMPKERFSAEFPKEGPSILRIQQVVRGDSAAYFCASSPEESGWDGYTFGSGTRLTVV.

V usage is TRBV4-3 and J usage is TRBJ2-2, with D hard to call. Germline V gene data show CDR1 as LGHNA and CDR2 as YSLEER. The V gene lost 6 bases and the J gene lost 2 bases, with 10 bases spanning the gap. CDR3 length: 14 residues. The CDR3 is CASSLGSNTGELFF. The CDR3 DNA follows: TGCGCCAGCAGTTTGGGAAGTAACACCGGGGAGCTGTTTTTT.

The rearrangement uses TRBV5-4 and TRBJ2-3; D ambiguous. V was cut by 4 bases and J by 10 bases, with 16 bases left in between. This CDR3 contains 13 residues. Germline values: CDR1 SGHNT, CDR2 YYREEE (reference sequence). The CDR3 DNA sequence: TGTGCCAGCAGCCTTTCCGGGCTCCCCGCGCAGTATTTT. It is translated as CASSLSGLPAQYF.